A selection of T cell receptor beta chains follows, all from one sample in a study of blood T cell repertoires in COVID-19. Measured with immunoSEQ multiplex PCR; TCRdb has only the in-frame clones, and not every one. This table has fewer than 300,000 clones, around 88% appearing once. Sequenced sample: PBMCs or T cells enriched from blood (not recorded which). All receptors derive from a middle-aged woman with acute COVID-19. The CDR3 runs from the conserved cysteine through the conserved F or W. A D gene is named only where the DNA matches it firmly. Size values are once, few and many counts, or a class for expanded clones, and some rows have none.

>.|TRBV24-1|TRBJ2-1|.
TGTGCCACCAGTGATCCCCTGAGCATGAGCTCCTACAATGAGCAGTTCTTC
CATSDPLSMSSYNEQFF
>.|TRBV6-5|TRBJ2-1|.
TGTGCCAGCAGTTACTCGTACGGCAATGAGCAGTTCTTC
CASSYSYGNEQFF
>TRBD2|TRBV18|TRBJ2-3|.
TGTGCCAGCTCACCACTAGCGGGGGGACCAGATACGCAGTATTTT
CASSPLAGGPDTQYF
>.|TRBV10-2|TRBJ1-1|many
TGCGCCAGCAGGGATTTAGACAAGAACACTGAAGCTTTCTTT
CASRDLDKNTEAFF
>.|TRBV7-2|TRBJ2-3|.
TGTGCCAGCAGCTGGGAGTTTGAGCAGTATTTT
CASSWEFEQYF
>.|TRBV6-5|TRBJ1-2|.
TGTGCCAGCAGTTCAGACAGATACTATGGCTACACCTTC
CASSSDRYYGYTF
>.|TRBV19|TRBJ1-1|.
TGTGCCAGTAGTATCGATCCGGCGGGGGCTGAAGCTTTCTTT
CASSIDPAGAEAFF
>TRBD2|TRBV3-1/TRBV3-2|TRBJ2-1|.
TGTGCCAGCAGCCATCACCTAGCGGAGCACAATGAGCAGTTCTTC
CASSHHLAEHNEQFF
>.|TRBV5-1|TRBJ2-5|.
TGCGCCAGCAGCTTGGTAGGTGGGCTGGGAGAGACCCAGTACTTC
CASSLVGGLGETQYF
>TRBD2|TRBV11-1|TRBJ2-7|.
TGTGCCAGCAGGCCGGGGACTAGCGGAGCCTACGAGCAGTACTTC
CASRPGTSGAYEQYF
>.|TRBV28|TRBJ2-3|.
TGTGCCAGCAGTTCGACCAGGGGTCCCCACACAGATACGCAGTATTTT
CASSSTRGPHTDTQYF
>.|TRBV21-1|TRBJ1-5|.
TGTGCCAGCCGAGGAAGGCTGGCAGTGCCTAGCAATCAGCCCCAGCATTTT
CASRGRLAVPSNQPQHF
>.|TRBV29-1|TRBJ1-1|.
TGCAGCGTAAGACAGCGGGGGAACACTGAAGCTTTCTTT
CSVRQRGNTEAFF
>.|TRBV7-9|TRBJ2-2|once
TGTGCCAGCAGCCCCTACGGGACATCCCCCGGGGAGCTGTTTTTT
CASSPYGTSPGELFF
>TRBD1|TRBV19|TRBJ1-2|.
TGTGCCAGTAGTGGGACAGGGGTTCTTGGCTACACCTTC
CASSGTGVLGYTF
>TRBD2|TRBV2|TRBJ2-1|.
TGTGCCAGCAGTTCCGGACTAGAAAGAGAGCAGTTCTTC
CASSSGLEREQFF
>TRBD1|TRBV19|TRBJ1-2|once
TGTGCCAGTAGTTTTCGGGACAGGGGGTCTGGCTACACCTTC
CASSFRDRGSGYTF
>.|TRBV6-5|TRBJ2-1|once
TGTGCCAGCAGCCTAGGTTTTGAGCAGTTCTTC
CASSLGFEQFF
>TRBD2|TRBV6-5|TRBJ2-7|.
TGTGCCAGCAGCTCCGGGACTAGCGGGGGAAACGAGCAGTACTTC
CASSSGTSGGNEQYF
>TRBD1|TRBV9|TRBJ1-1|.
TGTGCCAGCAGCACTCCGGGACAGGGAGACCCTAACACTGAAGCTTTCTTT
CASSTPGQGDPNTEAFF
>.|TRBV28|TRBJ1-5|.
TGTGCCAGTTTGGGACACACGGATTATCAGCCCCAGCATTTT
CASLGHTDYQPQHF
>.|TRBV5-6|TRBJ2-1|.
TGTGCCAGCAGCTTGTGGTTGGGCGGACTCTCCTACAATGAGCAGTTCTTC
CASSLWLGGLSYNEQFF